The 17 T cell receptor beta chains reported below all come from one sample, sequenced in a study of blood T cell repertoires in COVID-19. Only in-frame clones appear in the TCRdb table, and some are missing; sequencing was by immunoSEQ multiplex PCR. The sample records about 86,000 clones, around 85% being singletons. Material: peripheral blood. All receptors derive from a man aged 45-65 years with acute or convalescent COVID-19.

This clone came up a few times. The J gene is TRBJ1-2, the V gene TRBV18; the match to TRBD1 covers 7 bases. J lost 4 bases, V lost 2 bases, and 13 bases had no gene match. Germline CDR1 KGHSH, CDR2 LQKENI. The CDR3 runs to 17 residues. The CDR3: CASSPSNTGTAGYGYTF. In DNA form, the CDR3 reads TGTGCCAGCTCACCAAGCAACACTGGGACAGCTGGCTATGGCTACACCTTC.

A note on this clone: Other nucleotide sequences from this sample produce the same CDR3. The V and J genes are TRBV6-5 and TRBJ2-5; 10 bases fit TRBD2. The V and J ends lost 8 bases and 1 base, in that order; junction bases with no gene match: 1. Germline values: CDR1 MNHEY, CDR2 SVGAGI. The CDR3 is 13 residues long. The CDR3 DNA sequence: TGTGCCAGCCGGACTAGCGGCCAAGAGACCCAGTACTTC. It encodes CASRTSGQETQYF.

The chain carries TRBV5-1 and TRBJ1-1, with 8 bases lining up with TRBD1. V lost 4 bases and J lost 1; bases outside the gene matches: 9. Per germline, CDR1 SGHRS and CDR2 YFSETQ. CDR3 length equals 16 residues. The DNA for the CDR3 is TGCGCCAGCAGCAAACAAGCCGGGACAGGGAACACTGAAGCTTTCTTT. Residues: CASSKQAGTGNTEAFF.

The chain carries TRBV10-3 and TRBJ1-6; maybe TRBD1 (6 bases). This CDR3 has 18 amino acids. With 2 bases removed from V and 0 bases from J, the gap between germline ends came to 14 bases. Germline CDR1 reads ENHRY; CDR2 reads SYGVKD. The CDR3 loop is CAISEGGGDHSYNSPLHF. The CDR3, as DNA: TGTGCCATCAGTGAGGGAGGGGGGGATCACTCCTATAATTCACCCCTCCACTTT.

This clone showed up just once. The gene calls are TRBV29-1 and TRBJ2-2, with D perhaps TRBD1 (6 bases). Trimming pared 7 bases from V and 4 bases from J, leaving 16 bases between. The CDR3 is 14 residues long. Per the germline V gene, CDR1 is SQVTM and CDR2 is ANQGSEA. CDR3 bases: TGCAGCGCTCAGTGGGGGCGCAGCACCGGGGAGCTGTTTTTT. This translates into CSAQWGRSTGELFF.

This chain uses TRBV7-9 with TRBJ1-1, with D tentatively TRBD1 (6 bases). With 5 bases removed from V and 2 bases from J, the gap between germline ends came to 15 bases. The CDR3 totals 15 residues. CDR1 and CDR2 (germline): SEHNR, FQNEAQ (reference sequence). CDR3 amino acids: CASSPRTDTNTEAFF. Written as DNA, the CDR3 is TGTGCCAGCAGCCCCCGGACAGATACAAACACTGAAGCTTTCTTT. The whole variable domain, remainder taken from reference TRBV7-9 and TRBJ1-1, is DTGVSQNPRHKITKRGQNVTFRCDPISEHNRLYWYRQTLGQGPEFLTYFQNEAQLEKSRLLSDRFSAERPKGSFSTLEIQRTEQGDSAMYLCASSPRTDTNTEAFFGQGTRLTVV.

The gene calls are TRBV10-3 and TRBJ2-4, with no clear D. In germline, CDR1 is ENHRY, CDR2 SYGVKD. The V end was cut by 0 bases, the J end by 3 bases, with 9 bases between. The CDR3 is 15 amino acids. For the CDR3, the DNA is TGTGCCATCAGTGAGTCGGAGATGGGCAAAAACATTCAGTACTTC. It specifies CAISESEMGKNIQYF.

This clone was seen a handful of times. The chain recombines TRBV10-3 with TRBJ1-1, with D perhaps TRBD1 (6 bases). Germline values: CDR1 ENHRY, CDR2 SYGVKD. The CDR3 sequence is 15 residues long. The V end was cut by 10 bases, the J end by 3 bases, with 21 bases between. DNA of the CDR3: TGTGCCACCAGAGGGCAGGGGCGGAGAGACACTGAAGCTTTCTTT. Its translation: CATRGQGRRDTEAFF.

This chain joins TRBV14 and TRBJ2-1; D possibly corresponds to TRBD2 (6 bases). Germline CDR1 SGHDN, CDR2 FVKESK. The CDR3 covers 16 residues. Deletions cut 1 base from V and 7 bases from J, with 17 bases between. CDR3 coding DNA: TGTGCCAGCAGCCAAGTTAGGAGGGGCAGTAGGAATGAGCAGTTCTTC. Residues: CASSQVRRGSRNEQFF.

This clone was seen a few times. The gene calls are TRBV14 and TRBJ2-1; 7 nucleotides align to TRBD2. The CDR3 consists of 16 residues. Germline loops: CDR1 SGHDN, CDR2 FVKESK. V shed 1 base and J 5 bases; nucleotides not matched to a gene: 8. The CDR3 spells CASSQGAGRANNEQFF. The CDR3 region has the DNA TGTGCCAGCAGCCAAGGGGCGGGGAGGGCTAACAATGAGCAGTTCTTC.

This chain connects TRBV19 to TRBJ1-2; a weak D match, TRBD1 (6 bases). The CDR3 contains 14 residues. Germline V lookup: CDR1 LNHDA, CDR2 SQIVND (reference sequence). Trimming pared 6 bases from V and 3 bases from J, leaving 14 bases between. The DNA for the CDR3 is TGTGCCAGTAGCAGTGAGACAGGCTACTATGGCTACACCTTC. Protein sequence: CASSSETGYYGYTF.

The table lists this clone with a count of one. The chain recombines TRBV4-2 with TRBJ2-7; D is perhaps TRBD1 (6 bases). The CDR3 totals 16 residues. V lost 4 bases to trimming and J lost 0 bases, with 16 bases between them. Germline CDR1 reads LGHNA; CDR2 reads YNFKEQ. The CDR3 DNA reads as TGTGCCAGCAGCCCAAGCGGCGACAGGAGCTCCTACGAGCAGTACTTC. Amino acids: CASSPSGDRSSYEQYF.

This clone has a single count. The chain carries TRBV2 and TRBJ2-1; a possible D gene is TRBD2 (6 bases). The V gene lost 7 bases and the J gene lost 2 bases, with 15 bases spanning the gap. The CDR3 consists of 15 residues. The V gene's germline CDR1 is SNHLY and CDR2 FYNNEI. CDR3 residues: CASTGDGNTYNEQFF. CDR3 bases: TGTGCCAGCACGGGGGACGGGAACACCTACAATGAGCAGTTCTTC.

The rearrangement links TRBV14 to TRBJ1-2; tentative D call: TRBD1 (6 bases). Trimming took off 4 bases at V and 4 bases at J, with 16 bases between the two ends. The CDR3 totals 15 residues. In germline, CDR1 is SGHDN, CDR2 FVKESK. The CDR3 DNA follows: TGTGCCAGCAGCCTACGGACAGATTGGGGCTATGGCTACACCTTC. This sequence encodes CASSLRTDWGYGYTF.

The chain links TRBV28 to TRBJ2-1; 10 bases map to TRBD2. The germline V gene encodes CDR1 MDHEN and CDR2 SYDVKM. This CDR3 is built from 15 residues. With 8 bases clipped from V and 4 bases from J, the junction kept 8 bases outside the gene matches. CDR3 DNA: TGTGCCAGCTCTATCGGGACTAGCGCGTACAATGAGCAGTTCTTC. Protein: CASSIGTSAYNEQFF.

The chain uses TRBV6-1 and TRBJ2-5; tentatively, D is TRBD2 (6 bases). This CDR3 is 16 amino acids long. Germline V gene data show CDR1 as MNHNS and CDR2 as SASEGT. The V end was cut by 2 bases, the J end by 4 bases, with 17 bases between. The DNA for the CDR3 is TGTGCCAGCAGTGAATGGGGCGGGACCCCCACAGAGACCCAGTACTTC. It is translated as CASSEWGGTPTETQYF.

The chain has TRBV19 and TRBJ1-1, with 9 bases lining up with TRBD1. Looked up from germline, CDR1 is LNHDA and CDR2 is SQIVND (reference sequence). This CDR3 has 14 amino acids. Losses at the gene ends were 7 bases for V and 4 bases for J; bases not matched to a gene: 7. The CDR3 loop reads CASINRGLSTEAFF. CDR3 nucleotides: TGTGCCAGTATTAACAGGGGGCTTAGCACTGAAGCTTTCTTT.